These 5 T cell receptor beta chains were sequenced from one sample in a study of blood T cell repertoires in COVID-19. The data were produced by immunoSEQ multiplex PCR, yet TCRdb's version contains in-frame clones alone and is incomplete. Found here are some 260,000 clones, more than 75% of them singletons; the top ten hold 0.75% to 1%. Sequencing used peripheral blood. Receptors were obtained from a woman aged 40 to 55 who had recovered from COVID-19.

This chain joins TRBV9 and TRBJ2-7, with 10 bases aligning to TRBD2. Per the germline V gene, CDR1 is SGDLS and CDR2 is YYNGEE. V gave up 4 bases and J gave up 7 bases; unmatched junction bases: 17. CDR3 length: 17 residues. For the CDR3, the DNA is TGTGCCAGCAGCTCCTCCAGGACTAGCGGAAAGCCTAGGGAGCAGTACGTC. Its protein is CASSSSRTSGKPREQYV.

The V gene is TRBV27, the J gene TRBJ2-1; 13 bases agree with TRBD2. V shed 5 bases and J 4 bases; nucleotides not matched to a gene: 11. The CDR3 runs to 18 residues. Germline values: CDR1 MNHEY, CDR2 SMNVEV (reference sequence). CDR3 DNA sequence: TGTGCCAGCAGTCTCCGCCGGACTAGCGGGAGTGGGTACAATGAGCAGTTCTTC. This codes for CASSLRRTSGSGYNEQFF.

The CDR3 spells CASSLGVRGGARLDTQYF. CDR3 nucleotide sequence: TGTGCCAGCAGCTTAGGCGTCCGGGGGGGGGCCCGACTCGATACGCAGTATTTT. V is TRBV7-2 and J is TRBJ2-3; 8 bases align to TRBD2. The V and J ends lost 1 base and 6 bases, in that order; junction bases with no gene match: 15. The CDR3 is made up of 18 amino acids. CDR1 is SGHTA, CDR2 FQGNSA, per germline.

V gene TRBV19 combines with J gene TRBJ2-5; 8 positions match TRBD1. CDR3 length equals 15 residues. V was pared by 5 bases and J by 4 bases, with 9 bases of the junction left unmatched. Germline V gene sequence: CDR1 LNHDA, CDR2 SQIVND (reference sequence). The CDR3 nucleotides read TGTGCCAGTAGTCCGAGACAGGGGTGGCGAGAGACCCAGTACTTC. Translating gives CASSPRQGWRETQYF.

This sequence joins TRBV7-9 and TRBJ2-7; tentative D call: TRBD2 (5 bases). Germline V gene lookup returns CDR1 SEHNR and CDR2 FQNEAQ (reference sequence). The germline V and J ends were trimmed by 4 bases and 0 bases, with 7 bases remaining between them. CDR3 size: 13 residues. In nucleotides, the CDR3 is TGTGCCAGCAGCTCCGGGGACTCCTACGAGCAGTACTTC. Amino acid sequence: CASSSGDSYEQYF. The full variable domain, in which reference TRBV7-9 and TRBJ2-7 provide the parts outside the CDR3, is DTGVSQNPRHKITKRGQNVTFRCDPISEHNRLYWYRQTLGQGPEFLTYFQNEAQLEKSRLLSDRFSAERPKGSFSTLEIQRTEQGDSAMYLCASSSGDSYEQYFGPGTRLTVT.